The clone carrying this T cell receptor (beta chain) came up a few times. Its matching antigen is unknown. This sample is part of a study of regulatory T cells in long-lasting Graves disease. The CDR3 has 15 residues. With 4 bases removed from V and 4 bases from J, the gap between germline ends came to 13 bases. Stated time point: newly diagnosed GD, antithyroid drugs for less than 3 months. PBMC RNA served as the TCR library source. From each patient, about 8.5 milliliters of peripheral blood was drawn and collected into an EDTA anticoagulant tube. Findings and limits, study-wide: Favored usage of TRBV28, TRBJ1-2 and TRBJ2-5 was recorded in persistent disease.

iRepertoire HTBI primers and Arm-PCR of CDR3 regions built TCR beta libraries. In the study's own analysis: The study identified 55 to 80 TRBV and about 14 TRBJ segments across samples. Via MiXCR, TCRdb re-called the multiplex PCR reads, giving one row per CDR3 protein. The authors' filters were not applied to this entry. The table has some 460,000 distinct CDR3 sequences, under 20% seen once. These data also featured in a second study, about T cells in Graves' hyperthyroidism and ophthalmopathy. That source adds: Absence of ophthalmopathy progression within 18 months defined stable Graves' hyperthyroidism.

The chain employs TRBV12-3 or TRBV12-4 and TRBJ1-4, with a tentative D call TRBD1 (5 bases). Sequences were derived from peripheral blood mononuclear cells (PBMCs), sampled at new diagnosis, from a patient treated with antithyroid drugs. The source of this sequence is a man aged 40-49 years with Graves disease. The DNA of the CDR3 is TGTGCCAGCAGTTCCTCGGGACCGCGTAATGAAAAACTGTTTTTT. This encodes CASSSSGPRNEKLFF.